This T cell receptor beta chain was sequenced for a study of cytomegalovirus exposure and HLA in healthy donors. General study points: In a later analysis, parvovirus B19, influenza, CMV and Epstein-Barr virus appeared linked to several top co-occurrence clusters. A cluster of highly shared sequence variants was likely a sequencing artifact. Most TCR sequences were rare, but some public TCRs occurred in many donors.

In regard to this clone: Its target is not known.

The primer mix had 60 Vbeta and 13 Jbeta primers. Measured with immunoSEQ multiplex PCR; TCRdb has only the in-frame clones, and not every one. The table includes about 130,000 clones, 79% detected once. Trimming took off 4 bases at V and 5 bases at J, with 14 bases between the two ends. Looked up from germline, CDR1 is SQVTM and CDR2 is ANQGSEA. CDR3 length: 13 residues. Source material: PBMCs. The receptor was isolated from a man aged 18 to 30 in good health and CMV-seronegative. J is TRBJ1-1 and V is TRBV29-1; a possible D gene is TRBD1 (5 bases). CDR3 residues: CSVGLGARTEAFF. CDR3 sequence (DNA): TGCAGCGTTGGCTTAGGGGCGCGGACTGAAGCTTTCTTT.